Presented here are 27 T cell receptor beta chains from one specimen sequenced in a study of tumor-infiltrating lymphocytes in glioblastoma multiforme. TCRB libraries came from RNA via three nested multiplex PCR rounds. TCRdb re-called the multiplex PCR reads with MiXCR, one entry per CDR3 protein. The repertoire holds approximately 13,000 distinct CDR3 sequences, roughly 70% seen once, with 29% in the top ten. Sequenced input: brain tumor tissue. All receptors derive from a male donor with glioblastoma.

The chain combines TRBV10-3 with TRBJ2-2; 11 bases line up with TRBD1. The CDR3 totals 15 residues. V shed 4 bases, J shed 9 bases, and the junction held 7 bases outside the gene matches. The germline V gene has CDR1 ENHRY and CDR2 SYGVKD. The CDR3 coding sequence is TGTGCCATCAGTGGCTGGACAGGGGGCGACAGGGAGCTGTTTTTT. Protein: CAISGWTGGDRELFF.

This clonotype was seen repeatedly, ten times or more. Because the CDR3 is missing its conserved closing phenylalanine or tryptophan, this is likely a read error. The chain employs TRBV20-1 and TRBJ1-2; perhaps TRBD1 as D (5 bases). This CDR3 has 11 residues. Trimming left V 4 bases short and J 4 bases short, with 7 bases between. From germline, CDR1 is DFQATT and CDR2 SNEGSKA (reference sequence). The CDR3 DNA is TGCAGTGCTAAGGGACTCTATGGCTACACCCTC. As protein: CSAKGLYGYTL.

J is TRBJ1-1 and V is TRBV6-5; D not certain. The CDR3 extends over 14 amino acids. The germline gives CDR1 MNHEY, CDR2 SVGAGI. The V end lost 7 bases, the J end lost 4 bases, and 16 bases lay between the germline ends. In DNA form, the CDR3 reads TGTGCCAGCACCGCAGCGGGGTGGGGCACTGAAGCTTTCTTT. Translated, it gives CASTAAGWGTEAFF.

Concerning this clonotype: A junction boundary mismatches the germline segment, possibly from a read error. DNA of the CDR3: TGTGCCAGCGGTTACTCAAGCGGGACCTGTCCCTACAATGAGCAGTTCTTC. Protein sequence: CASGYSSGTCPYNEQFF. J is TRBJ2-1 and V is TRBV6-5; 7 bases align to TRBD2. Looked up from germline, CDR1 is MNHEY and CDR2 is SVGAGI. This CDR3 has 17 amino acids.

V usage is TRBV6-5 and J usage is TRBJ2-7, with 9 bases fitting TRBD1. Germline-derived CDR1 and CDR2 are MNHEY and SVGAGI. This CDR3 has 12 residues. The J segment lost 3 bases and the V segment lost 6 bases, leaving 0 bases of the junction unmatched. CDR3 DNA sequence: TGTGCCAGCAGGGGACAGGGCTACGAGCAGTACTTC. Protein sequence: CASRGQGYEQYF.

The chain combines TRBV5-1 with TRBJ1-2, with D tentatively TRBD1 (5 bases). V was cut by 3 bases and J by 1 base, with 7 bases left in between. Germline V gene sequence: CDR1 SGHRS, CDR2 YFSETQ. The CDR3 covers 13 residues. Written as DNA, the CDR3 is TGCGCCAGCAGCTATGGACATAACTATGGCTACACCTTC. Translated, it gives CASSYGHNYGYTF.

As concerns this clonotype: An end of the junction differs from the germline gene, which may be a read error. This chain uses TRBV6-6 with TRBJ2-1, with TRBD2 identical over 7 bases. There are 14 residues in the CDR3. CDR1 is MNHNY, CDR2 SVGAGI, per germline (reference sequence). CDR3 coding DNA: TGTCCCAGCAGGACGGGAGGCCCTAAGCATGAGCACTTCTTC. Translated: CPSRTGGPKHEHFF.

The CDR3 nucleotides read TGCGCCAGCAGCCTGGGCACAGAAGCGCAGTATTTT. It specifies CASSLGTEAQYF. The chain recombines TRBV5-1 with TRBJ2-3; D unclear. The CDR3 loop spans 12 amino acids. Trimming cost V 4 bases and J 10 bases, with 13 bases left between them. Looked up from germline, CDR1 is SGHRS and CDR2 is YFSETQ.

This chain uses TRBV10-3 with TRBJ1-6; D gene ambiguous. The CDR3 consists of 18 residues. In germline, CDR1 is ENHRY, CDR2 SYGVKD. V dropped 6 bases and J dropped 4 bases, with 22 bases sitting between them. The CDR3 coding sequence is TGTGCCATCAGGGGCCCCCTCGGGAGTATGAATTATAATTCACCCCTCCACTTT. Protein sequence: CAIRGPLGSMNYNSPLHF.

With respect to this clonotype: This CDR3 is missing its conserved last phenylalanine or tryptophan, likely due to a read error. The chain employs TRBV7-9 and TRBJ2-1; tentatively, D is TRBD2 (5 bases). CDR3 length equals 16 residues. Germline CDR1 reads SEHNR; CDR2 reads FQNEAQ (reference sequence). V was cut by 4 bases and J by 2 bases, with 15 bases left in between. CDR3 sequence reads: CASSSTREGTYNEQFS. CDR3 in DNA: TGTGCCAGCAGCTCTACACGGGAAGGGACCTACAATGAGCAGTTCTCC.

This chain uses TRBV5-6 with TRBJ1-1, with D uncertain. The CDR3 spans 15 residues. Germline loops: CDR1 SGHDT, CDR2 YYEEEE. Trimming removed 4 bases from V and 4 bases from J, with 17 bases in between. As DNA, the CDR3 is TGTGCCAGCAGCCGCCGGGATAGCTTTTTCACTGAAGCTTTCTTT. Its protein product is CASSRRDSFFTEAFF.

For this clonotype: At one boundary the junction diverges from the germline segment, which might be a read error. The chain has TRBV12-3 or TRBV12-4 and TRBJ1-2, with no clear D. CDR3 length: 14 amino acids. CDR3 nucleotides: TGTGCCAACAGTTTAGTCCTGGGCCGCTATGGCTACACCTTC. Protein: CANSLVLGRYGYTF.

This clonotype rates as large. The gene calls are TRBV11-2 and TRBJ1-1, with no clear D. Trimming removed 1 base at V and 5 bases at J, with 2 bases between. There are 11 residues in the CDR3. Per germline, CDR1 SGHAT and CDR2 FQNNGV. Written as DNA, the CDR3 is TGTGCCAGCAGCTTAGGGACTGAAGCTTTCTTT. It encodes CASSLGTEAFF.

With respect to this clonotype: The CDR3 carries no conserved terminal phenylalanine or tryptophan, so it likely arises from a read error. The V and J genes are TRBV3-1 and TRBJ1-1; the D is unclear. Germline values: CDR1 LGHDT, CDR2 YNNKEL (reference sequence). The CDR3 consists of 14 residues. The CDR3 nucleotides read TGTGTCAGCAGCTCGCGACTGATTGACACTGAAGCTTTCCTT. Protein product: CVSSSRLIDTEAFL.

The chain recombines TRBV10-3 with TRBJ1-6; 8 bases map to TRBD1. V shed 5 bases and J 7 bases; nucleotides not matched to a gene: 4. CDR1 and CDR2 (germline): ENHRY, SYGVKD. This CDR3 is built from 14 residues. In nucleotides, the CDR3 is TGTGCCATCAGTCAGACAGGGGCGAATTCACCCCTCCACTTT. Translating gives CAISQTGANSPLHF.

In DNA form, the CDR3 reads TGTGCCAGCACCCTCAGGACTAGCGGGGGCGAGACCCAGTACTTC. Translation gives CASTLRTSGGETQYF. The chain couples TRBV12-3 or TRBV12-4 to TRBJ2-5, with 13 bases identical to TRBD2. V lost 7 bases, J lost 5 bases, and 7 bases stayed unmatched. The CDR3 covers 15 residues.

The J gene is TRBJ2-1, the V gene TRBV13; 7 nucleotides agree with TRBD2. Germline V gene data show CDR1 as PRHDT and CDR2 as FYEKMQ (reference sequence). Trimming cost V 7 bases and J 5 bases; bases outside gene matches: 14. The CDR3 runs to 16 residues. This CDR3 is CASITRLAERHNEQFF. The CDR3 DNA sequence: TGTGCCAGCATCACCCGTCTAGCGGAGCGTCACAATGAGCAGTTCTTC.

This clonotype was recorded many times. CDR3 coding DNA: TGCGCCAGCAGCTTGGATGGGAACAGGGGGTTCAATGAGCAGTTCTTC. The encoded protein is CASSLDGNRGFNEQFF. This chain connects TRBV5-1 to TRBJ2-1, with 8 positions matching TRBD1. The V gene's germline CDR1 is SGHRS and CDR2 YFSETQ. CDR3 length: 16 residues. The V segment lost 0 bases and the J segment 6 bases; nucleotides outside the gene matches: 8.

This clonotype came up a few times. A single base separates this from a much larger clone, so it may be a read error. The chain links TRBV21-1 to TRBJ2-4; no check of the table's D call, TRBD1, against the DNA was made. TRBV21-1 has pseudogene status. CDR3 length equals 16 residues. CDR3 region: CASSKGDTGLENIQYF. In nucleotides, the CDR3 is TGTGCCAGCAGCAAAGGGGACACAGGGCTTGAAAACATTCAGTACTTC.

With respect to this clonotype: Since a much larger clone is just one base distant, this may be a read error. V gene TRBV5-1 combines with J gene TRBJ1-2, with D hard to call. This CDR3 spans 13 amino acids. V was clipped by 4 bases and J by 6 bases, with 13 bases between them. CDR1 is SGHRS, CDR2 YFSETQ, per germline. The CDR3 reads CASSEDGRNGYTF. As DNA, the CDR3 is TGCGCCAGCAGCGAGGACGGACGGAATGGCTACACCTTC.

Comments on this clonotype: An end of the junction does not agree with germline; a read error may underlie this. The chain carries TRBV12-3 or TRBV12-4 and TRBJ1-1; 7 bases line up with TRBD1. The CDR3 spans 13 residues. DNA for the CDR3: TGTGCCAGCAGACCACAGGGGACCATTGAAGCTCTCTTT. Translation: CASRPQGTIEALF.

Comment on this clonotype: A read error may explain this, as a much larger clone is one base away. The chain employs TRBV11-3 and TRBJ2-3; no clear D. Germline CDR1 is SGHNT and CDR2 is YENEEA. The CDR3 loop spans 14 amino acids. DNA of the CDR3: TGTGCCAGCAGCTTAGAACCAAGCACGGATACGCTGTATTTT. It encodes CASSLEPSTDTLYF.

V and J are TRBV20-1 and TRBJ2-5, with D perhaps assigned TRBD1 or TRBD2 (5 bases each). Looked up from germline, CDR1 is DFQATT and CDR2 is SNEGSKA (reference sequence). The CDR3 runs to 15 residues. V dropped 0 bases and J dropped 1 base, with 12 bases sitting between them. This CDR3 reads CSARDHTGAQETQYF. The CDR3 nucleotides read TGCAGTGCTAGAGACCATACCGGGGCCCAAGAGACCCAGTACTTC.

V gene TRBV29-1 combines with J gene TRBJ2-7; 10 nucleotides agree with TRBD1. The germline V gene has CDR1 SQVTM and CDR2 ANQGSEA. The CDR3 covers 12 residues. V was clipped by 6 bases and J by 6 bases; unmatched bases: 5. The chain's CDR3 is CSVRGTGVEQYF. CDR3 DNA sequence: TGCAGCGTCCGCGGGACAGGGGTCGAGCAGTACTTC.

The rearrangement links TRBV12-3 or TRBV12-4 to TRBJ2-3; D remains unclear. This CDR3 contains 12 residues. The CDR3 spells CVGSLATDTQYF. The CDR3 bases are TGTGTCGGAAGTTTGGCCACAGATACGCAGTATTTT.

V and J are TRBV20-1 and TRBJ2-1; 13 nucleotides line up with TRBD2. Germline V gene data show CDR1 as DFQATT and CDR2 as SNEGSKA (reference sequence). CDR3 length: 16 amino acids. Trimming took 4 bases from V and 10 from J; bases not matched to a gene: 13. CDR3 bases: TGCAGTGCTATTCGACCGGGACTAGCGGGAATAAAAGAGCAGTTCTTC. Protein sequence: CSAIRPGLAGIKEQFF.

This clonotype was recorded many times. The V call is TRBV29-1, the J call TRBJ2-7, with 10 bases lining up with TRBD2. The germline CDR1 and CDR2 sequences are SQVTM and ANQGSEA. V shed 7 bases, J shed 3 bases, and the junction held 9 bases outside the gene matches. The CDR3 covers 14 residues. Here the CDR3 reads CSAAGLAGDYEQYF. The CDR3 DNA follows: TGCAGCGCCGCAGGGCTAGCGGGGGACTACGAGCAGTACTTC.